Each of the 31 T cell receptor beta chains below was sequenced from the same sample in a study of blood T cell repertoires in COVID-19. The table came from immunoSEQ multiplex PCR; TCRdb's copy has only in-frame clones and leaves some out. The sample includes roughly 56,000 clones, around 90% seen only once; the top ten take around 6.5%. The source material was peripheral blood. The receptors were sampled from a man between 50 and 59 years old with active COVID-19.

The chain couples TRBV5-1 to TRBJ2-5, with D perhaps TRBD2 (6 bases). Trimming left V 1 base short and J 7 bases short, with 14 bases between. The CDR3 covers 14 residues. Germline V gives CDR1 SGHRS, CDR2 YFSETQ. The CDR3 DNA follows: TGCGCCAGCAGCTTGACGGGAGATACGGTGACCCAGTACTTC. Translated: CASSLTGDTVTQYF.

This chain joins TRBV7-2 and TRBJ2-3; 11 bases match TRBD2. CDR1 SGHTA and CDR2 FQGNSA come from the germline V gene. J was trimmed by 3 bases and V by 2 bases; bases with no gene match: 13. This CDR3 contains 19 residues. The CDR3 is CASSLFGLAGGLKTDTQYF. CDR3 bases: TGTGCCAGCAGCTTATTTGGGCTAGCGGGGGGATTAAAAACAGATACGCAGTATTTT.

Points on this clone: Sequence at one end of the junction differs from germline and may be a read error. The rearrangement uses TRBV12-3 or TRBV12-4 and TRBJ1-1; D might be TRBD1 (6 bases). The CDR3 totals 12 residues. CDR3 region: CASSYGGTQLYF. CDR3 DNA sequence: TGTGCCAGCAGCTATGGTGGGACACAGCTTTACTTT.

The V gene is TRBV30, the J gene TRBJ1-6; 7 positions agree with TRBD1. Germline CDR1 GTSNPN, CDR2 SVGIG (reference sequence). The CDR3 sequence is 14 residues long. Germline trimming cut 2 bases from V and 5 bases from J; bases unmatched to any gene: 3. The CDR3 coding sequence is TGTGCCTGGAGTTCCGGGACAGATAATTCACCCCTCCACTTT. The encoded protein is CAWSSGTDNSPLHF.

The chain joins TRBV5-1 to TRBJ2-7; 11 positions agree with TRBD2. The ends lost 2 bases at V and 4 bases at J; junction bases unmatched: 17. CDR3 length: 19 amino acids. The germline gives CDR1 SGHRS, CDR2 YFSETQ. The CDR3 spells CASSFASGGSTARDYEQYF. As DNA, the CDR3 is TGCGCCAGCAGCTTCGCTAGCGGGGGGTCAACAGCCCGGGATTACGAGCAGTACTTC. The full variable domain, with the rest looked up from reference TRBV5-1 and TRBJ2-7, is KAGVTQTPRYLIKTRGQQVTLSCSPISGHRSVSWYQQTPGQGLQFLFEYFSETQRNKGNFPGRFSGRQFSNSRSEMNVSTLELGDSALYLCASSFASGGSTARDYEQYFGPGTRLTVT.

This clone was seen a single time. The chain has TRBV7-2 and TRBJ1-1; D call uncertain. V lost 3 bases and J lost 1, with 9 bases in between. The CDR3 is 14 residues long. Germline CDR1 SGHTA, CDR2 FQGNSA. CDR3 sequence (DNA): TGTGCCAGCAGCTTTCTGGGGAGGAACACTGAAGCTTTCTTT. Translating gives CASSFLGRNTEAFF.

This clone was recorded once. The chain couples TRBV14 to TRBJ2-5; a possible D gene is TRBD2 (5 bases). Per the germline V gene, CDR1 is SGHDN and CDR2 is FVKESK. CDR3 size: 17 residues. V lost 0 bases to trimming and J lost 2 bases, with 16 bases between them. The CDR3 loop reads CASSQDREPKLQETQYF. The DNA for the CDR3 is TGTGCCAGCAGCCAAGATCGGGAACCCAAGCTGCAAGAGACCCAGTACTTC.

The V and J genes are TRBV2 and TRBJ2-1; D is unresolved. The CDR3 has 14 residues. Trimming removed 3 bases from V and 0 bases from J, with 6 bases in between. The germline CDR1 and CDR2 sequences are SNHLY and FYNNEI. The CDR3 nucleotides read TGTGCCAGCAGTGAGATGGCCTCCTACAATGAGCAGTTCTTC. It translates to CASSEMASYNEQFF.

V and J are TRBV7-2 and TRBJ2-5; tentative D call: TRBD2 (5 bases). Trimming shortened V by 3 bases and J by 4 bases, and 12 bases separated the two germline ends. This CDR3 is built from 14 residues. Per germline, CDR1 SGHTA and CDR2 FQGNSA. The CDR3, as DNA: TGTGCCAGCAGCTTCTACGGGGAAGGAGAGACCCAGTACTTC. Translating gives CASSFYGEGETQYF.

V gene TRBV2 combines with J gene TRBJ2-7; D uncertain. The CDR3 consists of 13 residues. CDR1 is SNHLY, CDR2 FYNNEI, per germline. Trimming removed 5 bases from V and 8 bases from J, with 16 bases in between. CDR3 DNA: TGTGCCAGCAGTACAAACAGCTACCAACAGCAGTACTTC. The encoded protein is CASSTNSYQQQYF.

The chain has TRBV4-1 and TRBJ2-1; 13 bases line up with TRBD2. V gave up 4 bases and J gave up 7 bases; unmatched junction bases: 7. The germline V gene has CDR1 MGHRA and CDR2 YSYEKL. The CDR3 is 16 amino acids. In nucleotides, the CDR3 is TGCGCCAGCAGCCCACTACCGGGACTAGCGGGAAATGAGCAGTTCTTC. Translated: CASSPLPGLAGNEQFF.

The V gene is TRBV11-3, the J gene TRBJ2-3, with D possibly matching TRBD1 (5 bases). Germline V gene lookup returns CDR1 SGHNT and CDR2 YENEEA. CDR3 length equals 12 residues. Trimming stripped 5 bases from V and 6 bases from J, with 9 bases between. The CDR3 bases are TGTGCCAGCAGCCAGGGTAGGGATACGCAGTATTTT. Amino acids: CASSQGRDTQYF.

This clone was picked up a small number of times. The CDR3 protein is CASSSNRGTGELFF. The CDR3 nucleotides are TGTGCCAGCAGTTCTAACAGGGGTACCGGGGAGCTGTTTTTT. The J gene is TRBJ2-2, the V gene TRBV27; 7 bases fit TRBD1. Germline assignment: CDR1 MNHEY and CDR2 SMNVEV (reference sequence). With V trimmed by 4 bases and J by 5 bases, 4 bases remained unmatched. This CDR3 region has 14 residues.

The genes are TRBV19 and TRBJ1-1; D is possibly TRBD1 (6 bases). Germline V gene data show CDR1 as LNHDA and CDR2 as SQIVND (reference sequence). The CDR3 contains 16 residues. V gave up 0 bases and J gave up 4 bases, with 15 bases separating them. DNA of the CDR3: TGTGCCAGTAGTATAGAACCGGGACAACCAAGCACTGAAGCTTTCTTT. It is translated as CASSIEPGQPSTEAFF.

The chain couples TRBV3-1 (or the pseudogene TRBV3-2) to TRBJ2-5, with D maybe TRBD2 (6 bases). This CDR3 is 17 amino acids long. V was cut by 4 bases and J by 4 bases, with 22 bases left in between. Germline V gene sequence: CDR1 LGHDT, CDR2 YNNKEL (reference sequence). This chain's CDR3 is CASSRGGGVKRGETQYF. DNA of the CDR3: TGTGCCAGCAGCCGGGGCGGAGGGGTCAAGAGGGGAGAGACCCAGTACTTC.

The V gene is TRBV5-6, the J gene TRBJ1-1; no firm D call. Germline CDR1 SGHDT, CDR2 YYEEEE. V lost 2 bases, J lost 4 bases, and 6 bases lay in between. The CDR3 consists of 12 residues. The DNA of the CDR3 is TGTGCCAGCAGCTTTCGGGGCACTGAAGCTTTCTTT. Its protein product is CASSFRGTEAFF.

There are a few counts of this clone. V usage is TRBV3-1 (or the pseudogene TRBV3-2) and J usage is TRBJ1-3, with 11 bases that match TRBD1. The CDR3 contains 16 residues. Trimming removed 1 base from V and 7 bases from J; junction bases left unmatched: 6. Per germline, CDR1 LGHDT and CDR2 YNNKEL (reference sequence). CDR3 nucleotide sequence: TGTGCCAGCAGCCAAGGGACAGGGGGCTCTCTTAACACCATATATTTT. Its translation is CASSQGTGGSLNTIYF.

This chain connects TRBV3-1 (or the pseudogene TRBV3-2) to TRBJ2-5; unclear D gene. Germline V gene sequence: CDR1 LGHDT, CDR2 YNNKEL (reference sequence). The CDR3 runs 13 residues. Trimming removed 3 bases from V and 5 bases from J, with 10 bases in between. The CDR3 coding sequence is TGTGCCAGCAGCCACTTAACCGGGGAGACCCAGTACTTC. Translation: CASSHLTGETQYF.

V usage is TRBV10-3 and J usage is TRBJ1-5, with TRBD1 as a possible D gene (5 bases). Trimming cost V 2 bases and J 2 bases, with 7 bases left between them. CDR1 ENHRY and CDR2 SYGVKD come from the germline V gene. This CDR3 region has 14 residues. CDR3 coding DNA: TGTGCCATCAGTGAGCAAGGGGGCAATCAGCCCCAGCATTTT. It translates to CAISEQGGNQPQHF.

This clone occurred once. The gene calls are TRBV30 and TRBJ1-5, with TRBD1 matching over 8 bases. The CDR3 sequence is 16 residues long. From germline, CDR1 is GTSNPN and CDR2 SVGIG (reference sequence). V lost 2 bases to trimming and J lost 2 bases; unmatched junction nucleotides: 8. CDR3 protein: CAWSSSGGAGNQPQHF. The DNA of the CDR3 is TGTGCCTGGAGTTCTTCAGGGGGCGCGGGCAATCAGCCCCAGCATTTT.

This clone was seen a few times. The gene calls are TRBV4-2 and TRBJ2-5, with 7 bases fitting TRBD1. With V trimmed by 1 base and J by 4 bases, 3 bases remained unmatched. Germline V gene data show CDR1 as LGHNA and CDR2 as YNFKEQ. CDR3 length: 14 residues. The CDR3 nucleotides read TGTGCCAGCAGCCAAGTGGCAGGGGGAGAGACCCAGTACTTC. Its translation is CASSQVAGGETQYF.

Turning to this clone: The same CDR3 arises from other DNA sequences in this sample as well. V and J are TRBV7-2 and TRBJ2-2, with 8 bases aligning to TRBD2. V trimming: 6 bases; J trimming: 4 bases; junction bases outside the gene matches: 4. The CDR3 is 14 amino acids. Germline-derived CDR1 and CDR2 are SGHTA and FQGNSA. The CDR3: CASRSGTSTGELFF. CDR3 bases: TGTGCCAGCAGATCCGGGACTAGCACCGGGGAGCTGTTTTTT.

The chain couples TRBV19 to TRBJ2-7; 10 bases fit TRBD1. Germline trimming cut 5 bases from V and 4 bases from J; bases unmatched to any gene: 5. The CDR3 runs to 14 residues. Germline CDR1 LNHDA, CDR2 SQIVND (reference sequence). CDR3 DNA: TGTGCCAGTAGTGTGGACAGGGGGAATTACGAGCAGTACTTC. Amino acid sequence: CASSVDRGNYEQYF.

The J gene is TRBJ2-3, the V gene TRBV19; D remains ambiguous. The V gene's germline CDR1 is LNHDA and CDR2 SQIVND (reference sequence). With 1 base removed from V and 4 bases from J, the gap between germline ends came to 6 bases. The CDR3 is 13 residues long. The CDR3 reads CASSIGIADTQYF. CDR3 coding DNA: TGTGCCAGTAGTATAGGTATAGCAGATACGCAGTATTTT.

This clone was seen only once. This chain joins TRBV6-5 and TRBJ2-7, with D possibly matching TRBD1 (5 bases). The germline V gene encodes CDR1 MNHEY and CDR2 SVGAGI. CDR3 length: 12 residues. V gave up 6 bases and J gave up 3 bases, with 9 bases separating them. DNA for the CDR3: TGTGCCAGCAGAGACGACAGCTACGAGCAGTACTTC. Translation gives CASRDDSYEQYF.

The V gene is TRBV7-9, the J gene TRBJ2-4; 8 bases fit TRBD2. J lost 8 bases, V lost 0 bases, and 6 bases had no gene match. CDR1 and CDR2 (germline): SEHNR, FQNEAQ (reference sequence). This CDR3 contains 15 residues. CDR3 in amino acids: CASSLARGGQYIQYF. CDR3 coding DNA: TGTGCCAGCAGCTTAGCCCGGGGGGGGCAATACATTCAGTACTTC.

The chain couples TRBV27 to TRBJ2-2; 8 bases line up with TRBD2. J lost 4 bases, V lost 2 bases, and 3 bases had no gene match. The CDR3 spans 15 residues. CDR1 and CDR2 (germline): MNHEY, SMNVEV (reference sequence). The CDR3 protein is CASSLGRGGTGELFF. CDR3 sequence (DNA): TGTGCCAGCAGTTTAGGTCGGGGGGGCACCGGGGAGCTGTTTTTT.

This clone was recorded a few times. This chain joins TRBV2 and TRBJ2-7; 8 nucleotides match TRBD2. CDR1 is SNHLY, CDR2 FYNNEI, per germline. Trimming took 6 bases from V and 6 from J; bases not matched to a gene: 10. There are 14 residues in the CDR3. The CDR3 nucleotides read TGTGCCAGCAGGACCAGCGGGGGAAGCAGCGAGCAGTACTTC. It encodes CASRTSGGSSEQYF.

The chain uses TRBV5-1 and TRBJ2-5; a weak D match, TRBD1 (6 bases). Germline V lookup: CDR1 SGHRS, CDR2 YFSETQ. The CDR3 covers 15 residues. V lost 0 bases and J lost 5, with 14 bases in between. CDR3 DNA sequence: TGCGCCAGCAGCTTGGTATTACAGGGTGGGGAGACCCAGTACTTC. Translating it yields CASSLVLQGGETQYF.

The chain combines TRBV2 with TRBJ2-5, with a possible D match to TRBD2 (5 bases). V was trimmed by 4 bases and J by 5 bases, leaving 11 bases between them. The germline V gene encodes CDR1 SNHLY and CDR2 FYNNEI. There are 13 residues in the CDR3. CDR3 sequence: CASSATSWETQYF. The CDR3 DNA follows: TGTGCCAGCAGTGCTACTAGTTGGGAGACCCAGTACTTC.

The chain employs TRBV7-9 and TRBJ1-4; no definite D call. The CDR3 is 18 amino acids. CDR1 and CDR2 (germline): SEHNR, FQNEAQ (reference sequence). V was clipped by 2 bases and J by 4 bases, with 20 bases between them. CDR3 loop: CASSLTLNAGLFNEKLFF. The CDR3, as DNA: TGTGCCAGCAGCTTAACACTGAATGCGGGTCTGTTTAATGAAAAACTGTTTTTT.